This T cell receptor beta chain was recorded in a study of T cell changes during pregnancy in multiple sclerosis (dated by TCRdb to the late 2010s). Study-level background: The study examined how the T cell repertoire changed over the course of pregnancy in women with multiple sclerosis.

A remark on this clone: Its recognized antigen is unknown. No base qualities exist here, and no much larger clone lies one base off it.

V is cut by 4 bases and J by 7 bases, and the space between the germline ends is 10 bases. From the cysteine up to the phenylalanine, the CDR3 has a length of 12 residues. Of all the DNA, just the CDR3 is kept, 36 bases in frame from base 1. CDR1 and CDR2 are drawn from the germline V gene: SNHLY, FYNNEI. Libraries were made using the immunoSEQ multiplex PCR assay. Not all clones reach the TCRdb copy of this immuneACCESS table, which keeps in-frame sequences only. Checked studies attribute under half of the gap to unresolved V genes and leave the rest unexplained. The table for this sample lists some 71,000 clones; 90% to 95% of them were counted only once. In total, the top ten clones hold more than 1.1% of the sample.

The receptor comes from a female donor with multiple sclerosis, enrolled in a pregnancy study. This specimen consisted of peripheral blood, obtained after pregnancy. The chain is encoded by TRBV2 joined to TRBJ1-1, with no D gene named confidently. The nucleotide sequence reads as follows: TGTGCCAGCAGTGCGGGGTCGGATGAAGCTTTCTTT. It specifies CASSAGSDEAFF.